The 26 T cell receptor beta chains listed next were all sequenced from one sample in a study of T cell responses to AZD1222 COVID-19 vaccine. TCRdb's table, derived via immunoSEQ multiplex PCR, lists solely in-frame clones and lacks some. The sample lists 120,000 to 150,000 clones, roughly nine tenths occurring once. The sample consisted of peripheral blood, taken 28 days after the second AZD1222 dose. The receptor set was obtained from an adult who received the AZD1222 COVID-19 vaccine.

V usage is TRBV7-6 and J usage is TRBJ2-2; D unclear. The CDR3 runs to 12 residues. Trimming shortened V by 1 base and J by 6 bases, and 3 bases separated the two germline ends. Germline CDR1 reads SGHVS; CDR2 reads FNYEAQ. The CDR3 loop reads CASSLVPGELFF. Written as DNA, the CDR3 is TGTGCCAGCAGCTTAGTTCCCGGGGAGCTGTTTTTT.

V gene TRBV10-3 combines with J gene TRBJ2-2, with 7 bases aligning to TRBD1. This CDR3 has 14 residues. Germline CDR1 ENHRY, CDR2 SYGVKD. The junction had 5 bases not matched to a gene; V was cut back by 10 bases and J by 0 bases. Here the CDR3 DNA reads TGTGCCACGTCGGGACAGACGAACACCGGGGAGCTGTTTTTT. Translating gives CATSGQTNTGELFF.

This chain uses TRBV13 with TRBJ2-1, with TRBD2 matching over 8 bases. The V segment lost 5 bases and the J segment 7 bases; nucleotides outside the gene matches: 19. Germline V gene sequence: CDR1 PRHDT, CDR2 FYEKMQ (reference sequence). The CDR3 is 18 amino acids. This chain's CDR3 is CASSRPPMERESVNEQFF. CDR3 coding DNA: TGTGCCAGCAGCCGCCCGCCGATGGAGCGGGAGAGTGTGAATGAGCAGTTCTTC.

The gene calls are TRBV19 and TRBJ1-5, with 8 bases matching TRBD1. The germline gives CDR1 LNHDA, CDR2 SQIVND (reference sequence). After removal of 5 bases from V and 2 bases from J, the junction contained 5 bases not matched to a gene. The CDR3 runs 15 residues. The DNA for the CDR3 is TGTGCCAGTAGTCTTCTACAGGGGGGCAATCAGCCCCAGCATTTT. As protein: CASSLLQGGNQPQHF.

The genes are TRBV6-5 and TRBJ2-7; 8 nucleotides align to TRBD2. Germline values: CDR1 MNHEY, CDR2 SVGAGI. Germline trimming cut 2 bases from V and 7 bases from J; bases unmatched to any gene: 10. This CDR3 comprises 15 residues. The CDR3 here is CASSYGGLGAEEQYF. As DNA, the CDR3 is TGTGCCAGCAGTTACGGGGGACTAGGGGCGGAAGAGCAGTACTTC.

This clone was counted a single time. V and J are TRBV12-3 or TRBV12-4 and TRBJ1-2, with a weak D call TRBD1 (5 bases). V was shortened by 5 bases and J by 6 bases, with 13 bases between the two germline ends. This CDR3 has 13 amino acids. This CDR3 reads CASSAGTRDGYTF. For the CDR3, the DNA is TGTGCCAGCAGTGCCGGGACTAGGGATGGCTACACCTTC.

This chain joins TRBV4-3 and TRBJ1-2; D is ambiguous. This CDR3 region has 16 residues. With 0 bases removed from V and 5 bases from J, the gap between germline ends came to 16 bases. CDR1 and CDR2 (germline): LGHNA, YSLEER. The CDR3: CASSQDPTSSRYGYTF. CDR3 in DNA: TGCGCCAGCAGCCAAGATCCGACAAGCAGTAGGTATGGCTACACCTTC.

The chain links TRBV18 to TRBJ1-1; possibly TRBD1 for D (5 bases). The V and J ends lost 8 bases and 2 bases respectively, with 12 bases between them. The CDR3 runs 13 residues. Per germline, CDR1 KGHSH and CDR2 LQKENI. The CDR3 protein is CASELGPNTEAFF. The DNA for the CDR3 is TGTGCCAGCGAGCTGGGGCCAAACACTGAAGCTTTCTTT.

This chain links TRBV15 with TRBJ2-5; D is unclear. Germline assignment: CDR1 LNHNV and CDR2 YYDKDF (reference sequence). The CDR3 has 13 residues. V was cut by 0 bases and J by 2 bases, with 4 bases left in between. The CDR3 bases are TGTGCCACCAGCAGAGATATACAAGAGACCCAGTACTTC. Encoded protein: CATSRDIQETQYF.

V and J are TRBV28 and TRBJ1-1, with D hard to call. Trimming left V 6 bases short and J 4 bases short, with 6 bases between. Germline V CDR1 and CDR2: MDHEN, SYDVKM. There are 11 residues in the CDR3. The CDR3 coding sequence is TGTGCCAGCAGCCTGGCCACTGAAGCTTTCTTT. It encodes CASSLATEAFF.

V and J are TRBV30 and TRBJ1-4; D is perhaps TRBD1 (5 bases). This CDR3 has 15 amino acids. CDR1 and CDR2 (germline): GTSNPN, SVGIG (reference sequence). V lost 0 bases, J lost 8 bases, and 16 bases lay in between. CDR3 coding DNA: TGTGCCTGGAGTGTACATCAGCTGGGGGACGAAAAACTGTTTTTT. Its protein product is CAWSVHQLGDEKLFF.

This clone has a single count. As DNA, the CDR3 is TGTGCCAGCAGTGGGGGCGGTCTTCGGGGTCAGCCCCAGCATTTT. Protein: CASSGGGLRGQPQHF. The chain joins TRBV2 to TRBJ1-5; D is perhaps TRBD1 (5 bases). Trimming shortened V by 4 bases and J by 6 bases, and 16 bases separated the two germline ends. CDR1 and CDR2 (germline): SNHLY, FYNNEI. The CDR3 is 15 residues long.

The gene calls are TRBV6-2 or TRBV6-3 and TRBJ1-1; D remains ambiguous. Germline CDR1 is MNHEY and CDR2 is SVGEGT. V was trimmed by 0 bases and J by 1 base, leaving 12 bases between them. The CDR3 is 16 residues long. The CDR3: CASSYSLAARNTEAFF. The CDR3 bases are TGTGCCAGCAGTTACTCTCTGGCCGCCCGGAACACTGAAGCTTTCTTT.

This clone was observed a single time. The CDR3 is CASSGTGETYEQYF. CDR3 sequence (DNA): TGTGCCAGCAGCGGGACAGGGGAAACCTACGAGCAGTACTTC. The V call is TRBV2, the J call TRBJ2-7; 10 bases align to TRBD1. The V and J ends lost 6 bases and 2 bases, in that order; junction bases with no gene match: 4. The CDR3 length is 14 residues. In germline, CDR1 is SNHLY, CDR2 FYNNEI.

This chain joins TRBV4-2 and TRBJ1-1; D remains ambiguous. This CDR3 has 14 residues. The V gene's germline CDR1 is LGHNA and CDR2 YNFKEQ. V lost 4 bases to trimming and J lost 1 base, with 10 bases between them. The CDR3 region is CASSPRVGNTEAFF. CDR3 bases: TGTGCCAGCAGCCCAAGGGTGGGGAACACTGAAGCTTTCTTT.

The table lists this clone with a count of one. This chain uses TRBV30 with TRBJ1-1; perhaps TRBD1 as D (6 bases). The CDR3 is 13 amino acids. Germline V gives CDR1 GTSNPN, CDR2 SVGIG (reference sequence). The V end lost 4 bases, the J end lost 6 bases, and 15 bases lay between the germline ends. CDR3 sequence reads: CAWIRGSVAEAFF. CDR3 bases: TGTGCCTGGATCAGGGGAAGCGTAGCTGAAGCTTTCTTT.

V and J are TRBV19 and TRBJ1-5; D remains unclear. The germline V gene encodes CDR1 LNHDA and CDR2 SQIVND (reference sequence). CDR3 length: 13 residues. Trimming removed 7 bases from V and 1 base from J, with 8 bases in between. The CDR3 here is CASTGRSNQPQHF. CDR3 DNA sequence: TGTGCCAGTACCGGTCGCAGCAATCAGCCCCAGCATTTT. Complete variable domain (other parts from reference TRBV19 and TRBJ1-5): DGGITQSPKYLFRKEGQNVTLSCEQNLNHDAMYWYRQDPGQGLRLIYYSQIVNDFQKGDIAEGYSVSREKKESFPLTVTSAQKNPTAFYLCASTGRSNQPQHFGDGTRLSIL.

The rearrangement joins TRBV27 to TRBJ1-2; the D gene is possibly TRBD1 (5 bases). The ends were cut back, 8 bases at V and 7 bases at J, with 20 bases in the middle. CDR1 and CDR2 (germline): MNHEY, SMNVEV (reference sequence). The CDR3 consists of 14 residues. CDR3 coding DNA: TGTGCCAGCTTCCCGGGATGGGGGATTGGTGGCTACACCTTC. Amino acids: CASFPGWGIGGYTF.

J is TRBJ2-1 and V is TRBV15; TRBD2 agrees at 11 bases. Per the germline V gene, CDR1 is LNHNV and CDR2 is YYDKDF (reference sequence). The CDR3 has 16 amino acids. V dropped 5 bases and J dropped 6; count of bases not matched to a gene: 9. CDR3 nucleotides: TGTGCCACCAGCCGCGGGCGACTAGCGGGAAGCAATGAGCAGTTCTTC. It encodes CATSRGRLAGSNEQFF.

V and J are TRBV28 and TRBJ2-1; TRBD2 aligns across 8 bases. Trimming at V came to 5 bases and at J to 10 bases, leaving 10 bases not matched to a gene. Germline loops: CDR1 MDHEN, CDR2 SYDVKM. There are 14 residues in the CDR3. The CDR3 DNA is TGTGCCAGCAGTCCACAAGCGGGAGTGGGAGAGCAGTTCTTC. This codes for CASSPQAGVGEQFF.

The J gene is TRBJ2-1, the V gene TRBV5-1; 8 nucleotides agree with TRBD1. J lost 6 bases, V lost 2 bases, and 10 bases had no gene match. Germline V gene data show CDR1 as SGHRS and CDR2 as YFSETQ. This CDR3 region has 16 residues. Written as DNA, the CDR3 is TGCGCCAGCAGCTTCGGGACAGGTTCCCTGGGCAATGAGCAGTTCTTC. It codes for CASSFGTGSLGNEQFF.

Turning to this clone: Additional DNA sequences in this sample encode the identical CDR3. This chain's CDR3 is CASSVGGLQETQYF. CDR3 DNA sequence: TGTGCCAGCAGCGTAGGCGGCCTCCAAGAGACCCAGTACTTC. V and J are TRBV9 and TRBJ2-5; D is uncertain. The CDR3 covers 14 residues. Germline V CDR1 and CDR2: SGDLS, YYNGEE. The V gene lost 0 bases and the J gene lost 1 base, with 7 bases spanning the gap.

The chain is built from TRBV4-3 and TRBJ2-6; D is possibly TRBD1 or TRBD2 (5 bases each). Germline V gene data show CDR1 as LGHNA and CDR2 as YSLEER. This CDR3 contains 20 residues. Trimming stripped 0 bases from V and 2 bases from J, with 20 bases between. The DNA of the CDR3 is TGCGCCAGCAGCCAAGATCCCCCCACGACTACAGGAGCTGGGGCCAACGTCCTGACTTTC. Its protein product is CASSQDPPTTTGAGANVLTF.

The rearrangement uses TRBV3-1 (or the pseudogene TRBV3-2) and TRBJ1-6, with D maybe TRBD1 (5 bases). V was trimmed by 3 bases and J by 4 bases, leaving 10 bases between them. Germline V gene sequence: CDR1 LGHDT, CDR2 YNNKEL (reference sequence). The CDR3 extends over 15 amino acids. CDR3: CASSQDGAYNSPLHF. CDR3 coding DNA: TGTGCCAGCAGCCAGGATGGGGCTTATAATTCACCCCTCCACTTT.

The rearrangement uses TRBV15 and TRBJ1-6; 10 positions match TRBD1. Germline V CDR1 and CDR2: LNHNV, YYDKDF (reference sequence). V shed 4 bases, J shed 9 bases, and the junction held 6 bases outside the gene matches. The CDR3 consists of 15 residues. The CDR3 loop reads CATSTRTGGGSPLHF. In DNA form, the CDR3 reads TGTGCCACCAGCACAAGGACAGGGGGGGGTTCACCCCTCCACTTT.

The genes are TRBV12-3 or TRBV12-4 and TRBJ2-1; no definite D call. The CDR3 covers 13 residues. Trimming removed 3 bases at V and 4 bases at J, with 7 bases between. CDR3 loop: CASSFVGYNEQFF. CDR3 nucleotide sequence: TGTGCCAGCAGTTTCGTTGGTTACAATGAGCAGTTCTTC.